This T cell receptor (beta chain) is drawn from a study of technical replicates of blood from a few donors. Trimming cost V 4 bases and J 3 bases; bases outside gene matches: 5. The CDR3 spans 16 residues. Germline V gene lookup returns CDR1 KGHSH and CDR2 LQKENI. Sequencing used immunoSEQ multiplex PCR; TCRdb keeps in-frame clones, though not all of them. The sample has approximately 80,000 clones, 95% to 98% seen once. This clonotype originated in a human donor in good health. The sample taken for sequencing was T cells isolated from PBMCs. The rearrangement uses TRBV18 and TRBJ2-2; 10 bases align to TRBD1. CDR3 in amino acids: CASSLPGTGDTGELFF. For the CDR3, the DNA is TGTGCCAGCTCACTTCCCGGGACAGGGGACACCGGGGAGCTGTTTTTT.